The rows below give T cell receptor beta chains drawn from one sample of a study of CD8+ T cells in alopecia areata. Libraries were prepared by immunoSEQ multiplex PCR; TCRdb keeps only in-frame clonotypes and omits some of them. The sample lists approximately 280,000 clones, more than 45% occurring once. The input for sequencing was CD4+ T cells sorted from blood, taken at week 24, from a patient treated with tofacitinib. The receptors come from a human donor with alopecia areata. The CDR3 runs from the conserved cysteine through the conserved F or W. The order of the fields is clone size, D gene, V gene, J gene, CDR3 protein, CDR3 DNA. D genes are given only for firm matches. Clone size, where shown, is once, few, many, or a class for clones that have expanded.

abundance: NA; d_gene: NA; v_gene: TRBV4-1; j_gene: TRBJ2-5; CDR3aa: CASSQGQETQYF; CDR3nt: TGCGCCAGCAGCCAGGGACAAGAGACCCAGTACTTC
abundance: few; d_gene: TRBD1; v_gene: TRBV5-1; j_gene: TRBJ2-1; CDR3aa: CASEITPGQVRPNEQFF; CDR3nt: TGCGCCAGCGAGATAACACCCGGACAGGTTAGGCCCAATGAGCAGTTCTTC
abundance: NA; d_gene: TRBD1; v_gene: TRBV6-5; j_gene: TRBJ2-1; CDR3aa: CASTHRDRNFNEQFF; CDR3nt: TGTGCCAGCACGCACCGGGACAGGAATTTCAATGAGCAGTTCTTC
abundance: many; d_gene: NA; v_gene: TRBV7-2; j_gene: TRBJ1-4; CDR3aa: CASSPLQVYNEKLFF; CDR3nt: TGTGCCAGCAGCCCCCTACAGGTGTACAATGAAAAACTGTTTTTT
abundance: few; d_gene: NA; v_gene: TRBV4-1; j_gene: TRBJ2-7; CDR3aa: CASSQTGLAYEQYF; CDR3nt: TGCGCCAGCAGCCAGACAGGACTAGCCTACGAGCAGTACTTC
abundance: NA; d_gene: TRBD1; v_gene: TRBV5-1; j_gene: TRBJ2-7; CDR3aa: CASSLGQGSSYEQYF; CDR3nt: TGCGCCAGCAGCTTAGGACAGGGGAGCTCCTACGAGCAGTACTTC
abundance: few; d_gene: NA; v_gene: TRBV19; j_gene: TRBJ2-1; CDR3aa: CASSTRMGHSIDNEQFF; CDR3nt: TGTGCCAGTAGTACCCGAATGGGGCATAGCATAGACAATGAGCAGTTCTTC
abundance: few; d_gene: NA; v_gene: TRBV4-2; j_gene: TRBJ1-1; CDR3aa: CASSHVTPEMNTEAFF; CDR3nt: TGTGCCAGCAGCCACGTTACGCCCGAGATGAACACTGAAGCTTTCTTT
abundance: NA; d_gene: TRBD1; v_gene: TRBV30; j_gene: TRBJ1-3; CDR3aa: CAWSTGAAGNTIYF; CDR3nt: TGTGCCTGGAGTACAGGGGCGGCTGGAAACACCATATATTTT
abundance: NA; d_gene: TRBD1; v_gene: TRBV30; j_gene: TRBJ1-2; CDR3aa: CAWSAYRRDSNYGYTF; CDR3nt: TGTGCCTGGAGTGCCTATCGCAGGGACAGCAACTATGGCTACACCTTC
abundance: NA; d_gene: NA; v_gene: TRBV28; j_gene: TRBJ2-5; CDR3aa: CASSLSSSQETQYF; CDR3nt: TGTGCCAGCAGTTTGAGCAGTTCCCAAGAGACCCAGTACTTC
abundance: NA; d_gene: NA; v_gene: TRBV4-1; j_gene: TRBJ2-5; CDR3aa: CASSAATSMETQYF; CDR3nt: TGCGCCAGCAGCGCCGCAACTAGCATGGAGACCCAGTACTTC
abundance: NA; d_gene: NA; v_gene: TRBV29-1; j_gene: TRBJ1-2; CDR3aa: CSVEQVTYGYTF; CDR3nt: TGCAGCGTTGAACAGGTCACCTATGGCTACACCTTC